Listed below are T cell receptor beta chains from one sample, sequenced in a study of T cell responses to AZD1222 COVID-19 vaccine. Generated by immunoSEQ multiplex PCR, the TCRdb table keeps only in-frame clones and is missing some. The data contain about 110,000 clones, roughly 92% of them singletons. The specimen was peripheral blood, collected 28 days after the second AZD1222 dose. These receptors all come from an adult who received the AZD1222 COVID-19 vaccine. The CDR3 runs from the conserved cysteine through the conserved F or W. Fields, in order: CDR3 length, J gene, V gene, D gene, CDR3 protein. D genes are given only for firm matches.

cdr3_length: 14; j_call: TRBJ1-1; v_call: TRBV10-3; d_call: TRBD1; cdr3_aa: CAISEQGANTEAFF
cdr3_length: 15; j_call: TRBJ1-1; v_call: TRBV2; d_call: TRBD1; cdr3_aa: CASSDQGALDTEAFF
cdr3_length: 12; j_call: TRBJ2-3; v_call: TRBV19; d_call: .; cdr3_aa: CASSRQTDTQYF
cdr3_length: 13; j_call: TRBJ2-3; v_call: TRBV7-3; d_call: .; cdr3_aa: CASSPWGADTQYF
cdr3_length: 13; j_call: TRBJ1-4; v_call: TRBV19; d_call: .; cdr3_aa: CASSTQRNEKLFF
cdr3_length: 14; j_call: TRBJ2-5; v_call: TRBV2; d_call: .; cdr3_aa: CASSARGGIQTQYF
cdr3_length: 16; j_call: TRBJ2-3; v_call: TRBV11-2; d_call: TRBD1; cdr3_aa: CASSSPGTVAQDTQYF
cdr3_length: 14; j_call: TRBJ1-6; v_call: TRBV5-1; d_call: .; cdr3_aa: CASSLFDSNSPLHF
cdr3_length: 12; j_call: TRBJ2-7; v_call: TRBV29-1; d_call: .; cdr3_aa: CSALATSYEQYF
cdr3_length: 13; j_call: TRBJ2-3; v_call: TRBV3-1/TRBV3-2; d_call: .; cdr3_aa: CASSVRETDTQYF
cdr3_length: 15; j_call: TRBJ2-7; v_call: TRBV5-4; d_call: TRBD2; cdr3_aa: CASSSGTSGFHEQYF
cdr3_length: 14; j_call: TRBJ1-1; v_call: TRBV3-1/TRBV3-2; d_call: .; cdr3_aa: CASSGDNRATEAFF
cdr3_length: 16; j_call: TRBJ2-3; v_call: TRBV5-4; d_call: TRBD2; cdr3_aa: CASSLRLAGGTDTQYF
cdr3_length: 14; j_call: TRBJ2-7; v_call: TRBV4-1; d_call: TRBD1; cdr3_aa: CASSQVGQAYEQYF
cdr3_length: 16; j_call: TRBJ1-2; v_call: TRBV6-1; d_call: TRBD1; cdr3_aa: CASSVPAGGEGYGYTF
cdr3_length: 15; j_call: TRBJ1-4; v_call: TRBV6-5; d_call: .; cdr3_aa: CASTGGPATNEKLFF
cdr3_length: 13; j_call: TRBJ2-7; v_call: TRBV3-1/TRBV3-2; d_call: .; cdr3_aa: CASSPEVAYEQYF
cdr3_length: 14; j_call: TRBJ2-3; v_call: TRBV11-3; d_call: .; cdr3_aa: CASSLGGSTDTQYF